The T cell receptor beta chain under discussion was sequenced for a study of blood T cells in healthy people across ages (dated by TCRdb to between 2014 and 2016). Concerning the study at large: In model experiments, template switching captured roughly one uniquely barcoded TCR beta cDNA molecule for every two T cells. To avoid experimental bias, donors of different ages were randomly spread across the sequencing lanes. The donors were divided into four age groups: young (average around 17 years), middle-aged (almost 40), aged (about 62) and long-lived (roughly 82). To track age-related changes in TCR beta repertoire diversity, the study relied on deep sequencing normalized with unique cDNA molecular identifiers. Two additional independent replicas of 1 million unique cDNA reads from the same blood draw were analyzed for two donors (one aged 18 to 30 and one aged 80 or older). The study at large found these results: Compared with the aged group, the long-lived group had more naive CD4+ T cells, fewer expanded clones and increased TCR diversity, a pattern suggesting age selection. The percentage of naive T cells measured by flow cytometry correlated strongly with observed TCR beta diversity. Conclusive comparison of naive and antigen-experienced compartments was prevented by the profiling of bulk unsorted PBMCs. Total diversity estimates from one million sequenced T cells were considered lower bounds and underestimates. Observed TCR beta diversity per million T cells fell roughly linearly with age, and a significant reduction was already apparent by age around 39. Because donor CMV infection status was unknown, age-related changes in expanded clonotypes were potentially confounded.

The 39 donors, aged 6 to 90 years, were systemically healthy Caucasian individuals from Russia. Each donor gave 9.5 to 10 milliliters of peripheral blood, drawn into EDTA-treated Vacutainer tubes. Ficoll-Paque density-gradient centrifugation was used to isolate PBMCs, with at least 6.5 million per sample. Total RNA was extracted from PBMCs with Trizol reagent, with at least 5 micrograms obtained per sample. Naive CD45RAhigh/CD27high T cell percentages were measured by flow cytometry on a PBMC aliquot from every donor. The library was generated by 5' RACE. These reads were obtained on an Illumina HiSeq 2500. A second PCR of roughly 7 to 12 cycles was run with a J-beta primer mix and a sample-barcoded 5' primer. Each TCR beta cDNA molecule received a unique molecular identifier from a template-switch 5' adaptor carrying 12 random nucleotides. Each sample yielded at least 2.5 million CDR3-containing paired-end reads. First-strand cDNA was synthesized from all RNA with the Mint cDNA synthesis kit, primed by a TRBC-specific oligonucleotide. Following uracil-DNA glycosylase treatment, a first 18-cycle PCR with universal primers M1SS and BC2_uni_R was performed on all cDNA. Per the original workflow: Normalization of each sample was performed by random selection of 1 million high-quality reads, each carrying a distinct molecular identifier. Instead of being binned into consensus sequences, reads that shared molecular identifiers were thrown out. MiTCR, set to a Q25 quality threshold and the strictest error-elimination algorithm, was used for CDR3 identification, clonotype clustering and error correction. Lower-bound total TCR beta diversity was estimated with a nonparametric unseen species model using Euler transformation. TCRdb cleaned the public reads at Q25 with fastp, built clones with MiXCR and kept in-frame beta chains. CDR3 protein duplicates are merged, each entry listing the most common genes and DNA. TCRdb, not the original authors, processed these V and J calls. This sample comprises about 900,000 distinct CDR3 sequences, approximately 65% of them detected only once. The ten largest clones add up to about a quarter of the sample.

On this clonotype itself: The clone's antigen remains unknown. Base qualities are not recorded, but no much larger clone differs from it by a single base.

Germline trimming amounts to 8 bases on V and 7 bases on J, with 9 as the count of junction bases outside the gene matches. Based on the germline V gene, the CDR1 and CDR2 sequences are SGHRS and YFSETQ. From its cysteine to its phenylalanine, the CDR3 spans 14 amino acids. The only DNA kept is the CDR3, 42 bases in frame from the first base. The chain employs TRBV5-1 and TRBJ2-1, with 10 bases aligning to TRBD2. Specimen: blood. The sequence derives from a man aged 25-40 years in good health. Here the CDR3 is given as CASKGVLAGNEQFF. The DNA sequence is as follows: TGCGCCAGTAAAGGGGTACTAGCGGGAAATGAGCAGTTCTTC.